One TCR beta chain is described in this entry. The record originates from a study of blood T cell repertoires in COVID-19. TCRdb's copy holds only in-frame clones and misses some; the assay was immunoSEQ multiplex PCR. The sample has about 380,000 clones, approximately 90% seen once. Germline CDR1 and CDR2: MNHEY and SVGEGT. This CDR3 comprises 15 residues. The V segment lost 0 bases and the J segment 2 bases; nucleotides outside the gene matches: 3. Sequencing was performed on PBMCs or T cells enriched from blood (not recorded which). The chain uses TRBV6-2 or TRBV6-3 and TRBJ2-7, with 8 bases that match TRBD1. This TCR was sampled from a woman between 18 and 29 years old who had recovered from COVID-19. DNA for the CDR3: TGTGCCAGCAGTTACTCCGGGACAGGAACCTACGAGCAGTACTTC. Protein product: CASSYSGTGTYEQYF.